These T cell receptor beta chains were read from a single sample in a study of blood T cell repertoires in COVID-19. TCRdb's table, derived via immunoSEQ multiplex PCR, lists solely in-frame clones and lacks some. The data show 120,000 to 150,000 clones, with roughly four fifths seen just once and roughly 8.8% held by the top ten. The sequencing sample was made of peripheral blood. Receptors were obtained from a human donor with acute or convalescent COVID-19. The donor label of this sample is uncertain. Each CDR3 is given with its conserved first and last residue. The D gene is left open where the match is weak. A clone size is listed for some rows: how often the clone was seen (once, few, many), or a class if it is expanded.

V gene: TRBV28
D gene: -
J gene: TRBJ1-6
clone size: -
CDR3 length: 16
CDR3 protein: CASSLSGGSYNSPLHF
CDR3 DNA: TGTGCCAGCAGTTTATCGGGGGGTTCCTATAATTCACCCCTCCACTTT

V gene: TRBV6-5
D gene: -
J gene: TRBJ1-1
clone size: -
CDR3 length: 13
CDR3 protein: CASIPSEKTEAFF
CDR3 DNA: TGTGCCAGCATCCCGAGCGAGAAAACTGAAGCTTTCTTT

V gene: TRBV15
D gene: TRBD1
J gene: TRBJ2-1
clone size: -
CDR3 length: 14
CDR3 protein: CATSGPGQYNEQFF
CDR3 DNA: TGTGCCACCAGCGGCCCGGGACAGTACAATGAGCAGTTCTTC

V gene: TRBV9
D gene: TRBD1
J gene: TRBJ2-7
clone size: -
CDR3 length: 16
CDR3 protein: CASSVGGDRLTYEQYF
CDR3 DNA: TGTGCCAGCAGCGTAGGGGGGGACAGGCTGACTTACGAGCAGTACTTC

V gene: TRBV10-3
D gene: TRBD1
J gene: TRBJ1-5
clone size: few
CDR3 length: 13
CDR3 protein: CAIRQGPSQPQHF
CDR3 DNA: TGTGCCATCCGACAGGGTCCTAGTCAGCCCCAGCATTTT

V gene: TRBV9
D gene: -
J gene: TRBJ1-6
clone size: -
CDR3 length: 14
CDR3 protein: CASSVLQFDSPLHF
CDR3 DNA: TGTGCCAGCAGCGTATTACAGTTCGATTCACCCCTCCACTTT

V gene: TRBV6-2/TRBV6-3
D gene: -
J gene: TRBJ1-2
clone size: -
CDR3 length: 16
CDR3 protein: CASSDTGKKANYGYTF
CDR3 DNA: TGTGCCAGCAGTGATACAGGAAAAAAAGCTAACTATGGCTACACCTTC

V gene: TRBV13
D gene: -
J gene: TRBJ1-2
clone size: -
CDR3 length: 14
CDR3 protein: CASSLERREGGYTF
CDR3 DNA: TGTGCCAGCAGCTTAGAGCGCAGGGAAGGCGGCTACACCTTC

V gene: TRBV6-6
D gene: -
J gene: TRBJ1-3
clone size: -
CDR3 length: 12
CDR3 protein: CASSPQGNTIYF
CDR3 DNA: TGTGCCAGCAGTCCCCAGGGAAACACCATATATTTT

V gene: TRBV19
D gene: -
J gene: TRBJ1-2
clone size: -
CDR3 length: 16
CDR3 protein: CASSISIAGAGDGYTF
CDR3 DNA: TGTGCCAGTAGTATCTCCATCGCAGGGGCAGGGGATGGCTACACCTTC

V gene: TRBV5-1
D gene: TRBD2
J gene: TRBJ2-3
clone size: -
CDR3 length: 13
CDR3 protein: CASSPGLADTQYF
CDR3 DNA: TGCGCCAGCAGCCCGGGACTAGCAGATACGCAGTATTTT

V gene: TRBV5-4
D gene: -
J gene: TRBJ1-2
clone size: -
CDR3 length: 14
CDR3 protein: CASSLTEVNYGYTF
CDR3 DNA: TGTGCCAGCAGCTTGACCGAGGTTAACTATGGCTACACCTTC

V gene: TRBV5-4
D gene: TRBD1
J gene: TRBJ1-1
clone size: -
CDR3 length: 18
CDR3 protein: CASSSSLGQGSANTEAFF
CDR3 DNA: TGTGCCAGCAGCTCATCGCTGGGACAGGGGTCGGCGAACACTGAAGCTTTCTTT

V gene: TRBV7-2
D gene: -
J gene: TRBJ1-6
clone size: few
CDR3 length: 14
CDR3 protein: CASSLQGYNSPLHF
CDR3 DNA: TGTGCCAGCAGCTTACAGGGGTATAATTCACCCCTCCACTTT

V gene: TRBV20-1
D gene: -
J gene: TRBJ2-1
clone size: -
CDR3 length: 11
CDR3 protein: CSARQDNEQFF
CDR3 DNA: TGCAGTGCGCGACAGGACAATGAGCAGTTCTTC

V gene: TRBV10-3
D gene: TRBD1
J gene: TRBJ2-1
clone size: -
CDR3 length: 13
CDR3 protein: CAISKDRGNEQFF
CDR3 DNA: TGTGCCATCAGTAAGGACAGGGGGAATGAGCAGTTCTTC

V gene: TRBV13
D gene: -
J gene: TRBJ2-1
clone size: -
CDR3 length: 15
CDR3 protein: CASSPVGGRPREQFF
CDR3 DNA: TGTGCCAGCAGCCCCGTGGGGGGGCGCCCTAGGGAGCAGTTCTTC

V gene: TRBV13
D gene: -
J gene: TRBJ2-6
clone size: -
CDR3 length: 13
CDR3 protein: CASNLRGANVLTF
CDR3 DNA: TGTGCCAGCAACTTACGTGGGGCCAACGTCCTGACTTTC

V gene: TRBV2
D gene: TRBD1
J gene: TRBJ2-3
clone size: -
CDR3 length: 14
CDR3 protein: CASKPGQEVDTQYF
CDR3 DNA: TGTGCCAGCAAACCGGGACAGGAGGTAGATACGCAGTATTTT

V gene: TRBV19
D gene: -
J gene: TRBJ1-2
clone size: -
CDR3 length: 12
CDR3 protein: CASSIRGYGYTF
CDR3 DNA: TGTGCCAGTAGTATTAGGGGTTATGGCTACACCTTC

V gene: TRBV12-3/TRBV12-4
D gene: -
J gene: TRBJ1-5
clone size: -
CDR3 length: 12
CDR3 protein: CASSSNKRPQHF
CDR3 DNA: TGTGCCAGCAGTTCAAATAAGCGGCCCCAGCATTTT

V gene: TRBV30
D gene: -
J gene: TRBJ2-7
clone size: -
CDR3 length: 14
CDR3 protein: CAWSISTGSHEQYF
CDR3 DNA: TGTGCCTGGAGCATATCGACGGGTAGCCACGAGCAGTACTTC

V gene: TRBV27
D gene: TRBD1
J gene: TRBJ2-1
clone size: -
CDR3 length: 14
CDR3 protein: CASSLTGPYNEQFF
CDR3 DNA: TGTGCCAGCAGTTTGACAGGGCCCTACAATGAGCAGTTCTTC

V gene: TRBV6-5
D gene: TRBD1
J gene: TRBJ1-6
clone size: -
CDR3 length: 14
CDR3 protein: CASSPDRDQRPLHF
CDR3 DNA: TGTGCCAGCAGCCCCGACAGGGACCAGCGACCCCTCCACTTT

V gene: TRBV2
D gene: TRBD1
J gene: TRBJ2-3
clone size: -
CDR3 length: 14
CDR3 protein: CACLTGGSGDTQYF
CDR3 DNA: TGTGCCTGTTTGACAGGGGGCTCGGGAGATACGCAGTATTTT

V gene: TRBV28
D gene: TRBD2
J gene: TRBJ2-5
clone size: -
CDR3 length: 15
CDR3 protein: CASRSRTSGQETQYF
CDR3 DNA: TGTGCCAGCAGATCTCGGACTAGCGGACAAGAGACCCAGTACTTC

V gene: TRBV21-1
D gene: -
J gene: TRBJ1-6
clone size: once
CDR3 length: 15
CDR3 protein: CASSTSPPGDSPLHF
CDR3 DNA: TGTGCCAGCAGCACGTCACCCCCAGGGGATTCACCCCTCCACTTT

V gene: TRBV5-8
D gene: -
J gene: TRBJ1-2
clone size: -
CDR3 length: 14
CDR3 protein: CASSLHTGFYGYTF
CDR3 DNA: TGTGCCAGCAGCTTGCATACAGGCTTCTATGGCTACACCTTC

V gene: TRBV18
D gene: -
J gene: TRBJ2-2
clone size: -
CDR3 length: 15
CDR3 protein: CASSPNIEATGELFF
CDR3 DNA: TGTGCCAGCTCACCTAACATTGAGGCCACCGGGGAGCTGTTTTTT

V gene: TRBV30
D gene: TRBD2
J gene: TRBJ2-2
clone size: -
CDR3 length: 16
CDR3 protein: CAWRVAGGWNTGELFF
CDR3 DNA: TGTGCCTGGAGGGTAGCGGGGGGTTGGAACACCGGGGAGCTGTTTTTT

V gene: TRBV5-5
D gene: -
J gene: TRBJ1-1
clone size: -
CDR3 length: 15
CDR3 protein: CASSRPGTTNTEAFF
CDR3 DNA: TGTGCCAGCAGCCGACCCGGGACAACGAACACTGAAGCTTTCTTT

V gene: TRBV9
D gene: -
J gene: TRBJ1-3
clone size: -
CDR3 length: 15
CDR3 protein: CASSSGTSSGNTIYF
CDR3 DNA: TGTGCCAGCAGCTCCGGGACTTCCTCTGGAAACACCATATATTTT

V gene: TRBV19
D gene: -
J gene: TRBJ1-5
clone size: -
CDR3 length: 12
CDR3 protein: CASSPLNQPQHF
CDR3 DNA: TGTGCCAGTAGTCCCCTCAATCAGCCCCAGCATTTT

V gene: TRBV18
D gene: -
J gene: TRBJ1-2
clone size: once
CDR3 length: 12
CDR3 protein: CASSPPGGGYTF
CDR3 DNA: TGTGCCAGCTCACCACCAGGCGGAGGCTACACCTTC

V gene: TRBV5-1
D gene: -
J gene: TRBJ1-2
clone size: -
CDR3 length: 13
CDR3 protein: CASSLQGRDGYTF
CDR3 DNA: TGCGCCAGCAGCTTACAGGGTAGGGATGGCTACACCTTC

V gene: TRBV9
D gene: -
J gene: TRBJ2-5
clone size: -
CDR3 length: 16
CDR3 protein: CASSVNNRTAQETQYF
CDR3 DNA: TGTGCCAGCAGCGTTAATAATCGGACAGCCCAAGAGACCCAGTACTTC

V gene: TRBV7-8
D gene: -
J gene: TRBJ1-6
clone size: -
CDR3 length: 17
CDR3 protein: CASSFQQGPVYNSPLHF
CDR3 DNA: TGTGCCAGCAGCTTTCAACAGGGCCCGGTCTATAATTCACCCCTCCACTTT

V gene: TRBV5-5
D gene: -
J gene: TRBJ1-1
clone size: -
CDR3 length: 15
CDR3 protein: CASTPLTGLNTEAFF
CDR3 DNA: TGTGCCAGCACCCCCCTGACAGGTTTGAACACTGAAGCTTTCTTT